A single sample gave rise to the 9 T cell receptor beta chains below, sequenced in a study of T cell repertoires in cytomegalovirus infection. TCRdb re-called the reads through MiXCR, storing one row per CDR3 protein. The sample shows roughly 760,000 distinct CDR3 sequences, 35% to 45% of them seen only once. Sequenced: PBMCs. The origin of the receptors is a human donor in good health (CMV status not recorded). Some clones in this sample may be carry-over from other donors' samples.

This clonotype was counted a few times. V is TRBV5-6 and J is TRBJ2-1, with unresolved D. The V and J ends lost 0 bases and 7 bases respectively, with 14 bases between them. CDR3 size: 15 residues. CDR1 SGHDT and CDR2 YYEEEE come from the germline V gene. CDR3 region: CASSLGRPALNEQFF. The CDR3 bases are TGTGCCAGCAGCTTGGGGCGCCCCGCGTTGAATGAGCAGTTCTTC.

There are a few counts of this clonotype. The J gene is TRBJ2-5, the V gene TRBV25-1, with unresolved D. Per the germline V gene, CDR1 is MGHDK and CDR2 is SYGVNS. The length of the CDR3 is 15 residues. The V end lost 3 bases, the J end lost 5 bases, and 16 bases lay between the germline ends. The CDR3 nucleotides are TGTGCCAGCAGTGACTCTTTTGGGATGGGGGAGACCCAGTACTTC. Amino acid sequence: CASSDSFGMGETQYF.

The chain combines TRBV5-1 with TRBJ1-6, with D possibly TRBD1 on 5 matching bases. The germline V gene has CDR1 SGHRS and CDR2 YFSETQ. This CDR3 has 15 amino acids. V lost 2 bases to trimming and J lost 10 bases, with 16 bases between them. DNA of the CDR3: TGCGCCAGCAGCTTACAGGATACGTTTTCCTCACCCCTCCACTTT. Translated: CASSLQDTFSSPLHF.

The table lists this clonotype with a few counts. V usage is TRBV28 and J usage is TRBJ1-2; D is uncertain. The CDR3 totals 11 residues. Trimming pared 5 bases from V and 5 bases from J, leaving 6 bases between. Germline V gene lookup returns CDR1 MDHEN and CDR2 SYDVKM. The CDR3 loop reads CASSRKYGYTF. In DNA form, the CDR3 reads TGTGCCAGCAGTCGAAAGTATGGCTACACCTTC.

This clonotype was picked up a small number of times. The rearrangement links TRBV7-9 to TRBJ2-3; 12 bases line up with TRBD2. V lost 5 bases to trimming and J lost 2 bases; unmatched junction nucleotides: 14. Germline CDR1 reads SEHNR; CDR2 reads FQNEAQ (reference sequence). CDR3 length: 19 residues. The CDR3 loop reads CASSITGLAGLASTDTQYF. The CDR3 coding sequence is TGTGCCAGCAGCATAACGGGACTAGCGGGCCTCGCATCCACAGATACGCAGTATTTT.

The V call is TRBV19, the J call TRBJ1-5; possibly TRBD1 for D (6 bases). The CDR3 has 17 residues. Trimming cost V 7 bases and J 10 bases, with 29 bases left between them. The germline V gene encodes CDR1 LNHDA and CDR2 SQIVND (reference sequence). The CDR3 coding sequence is TGTGCCAGTACCTTCACGGGGGGCAGGGGCCTACCTGGACCCCAGCATTTT. Protein: CASTFTGGRGLPGPQHF.

This clonotype was detected only a few times. This chain uses TRBV28 with TRBJ2-7; weak D call: TRBD2 (5 bases). Looked up from germline, CDR1 is MDHEN and CDR2 is SYDVKM. V was clipped by 2 bases and J by 0 bases, with 11 bases between them. The CDR3 contains 15 residues. The CDR3 here is CASSLSGLSSYEQYF. DNA for the CDR3: TGTGCCAGCAGTTTAAGCGGACTGAGCTCCTACGAGCAGTACTTC.

This clonotype was seen a few times. The V and J genes are TRBV5-4 and TRBJ2-3; 7 nucleotides align to TRBD1. The trim removed 4 bases at V and 5 bases at J, leaving 10 bases unmatched. This CDR3 contains 15 residues. Germline V gene lookup returns CDR1 SGHNT and CDR2 YYREEE (reference sequence). The CDR3 coding sequence is TGTGCCAGCAGCCATACAGGGGATAGAGGAGATACGCAGTATTTT. The encoded protein is CASSHTGDRGDTQYF.

Only a few counts were recorded for this clonotype. The CDR3 loop is CASTFSGELFF. The CDR3 DNA reads TGTGCCAGCACTTTCTCCGGGGAGCTGTTTTTT. The chain has TRBV5-4 and TRBJ2-2; D call uncertain. This CDR3 region has 11 residues. CDR1 SGHNT and CDR2 YYREEE come from the germline V gene (reference sequence). The V and J ends lost 6 bases and 6 bases respectively, with 6 bases between them.